This T cell receptor (beta chain) was sequenced for a study of identifying expanded T cells in peripheral blood (dated by TCRdb to about 2019). Regarding the research as a whole: Separate aliquots of the same genomic DNA pool were sequenced to produce technical replicates, and four replicates were compared in pairs.

TCRbeta CDR3 regions were profiled by bias-controlled multiplex PCR amplification of genomic DNA with the immunoSEQ Assay. The source study handled its data this way. The absolute abundance of each unique TCRbeta CDR3 region was quantified after sequences were collapsed and filtered. Differential abundance was tested with two models: a binomial (Fisher-equivalent) model and a beta-binomial model that adds time-dependent variance fitted from healthy donors. Clones with fewer than 5 combined templates were removed, and differential abundance was called for clones with a Benjamini-Hochberg FDR below 0.01. Using the form v = (b*log(k)+a)^2, the beta-binomial variance was modeled as a function of the total template count across the two samples. As stored in TCRdb, this immuneACCESS dataset retains in-frame rearrangements with V and J assigned. A fraction of the clones does not appear; measured against another copy, unresolved V genes explain less than half of the discrepancy, and the remainder lacks a known reason. Clone size and the V and J calls come from that table; the DNA yielded D and trimming. The sample data list 100,000 or so clones, and 87% of these were observed just once. Approximately 17% of the sample goes to the ten largest clones.

What the authors observed across the whole study: Between technical replicates the binomial model flagged around 1.3 differentially abundant clones, whereas over about 2 weeks the binomial model flagged about 16.4 and over approximately 4 weeks 19 to 20. The beta-binomial model significantly reduced the number of clones called differentially abundant and the false-positive rate across all healthy-donor time intervals. The authors expected that biological variance in healthy repertoires might rise further over much longer intervals, such as months to years. In all healthy donors, the variance in clone template counts between samples taken two weeks apart rose significantly as total template count increased.

During the collection period, no immune events, such as infections, were documented for the healthy donors. Time-dependent variance in a beta-binomial model of T-cell clone differential abundance was calibrated using healthy-donor blood repertoires as a training cohort. There were around 10 healthy donors in the training cohort, of whom 3 were female and 7 were male. Donor ages ranged from about 25 to 64 years, with an average of roughly 46 years. Whole blood was collected from each healthy donor at three time points spaced two weeks apart and obtained from a commercial supplier. For immunosequencing, genomic DNA was extracted from whole blood that had not been sorted. Comments on this clone: This receptor's antigen is unknown. Per-base qualities were not stored, and no clone one base away is much larger.

Including the terminal cysteine and phenylalanine, the CDR3 comprises 14 residues. Only the CDR3 DNA stays, 42 bases, in frame from base 1. From the germline V gene, CDR1 is MDHEN and CDR2 is SYDVKM. V was cut back by 6 bases and J by 7 bases, leaving a gap of 15 bases between them. The chain links TRBV28 with TRBJ1-4; the D gene lacks a confident call. The source is a person aged 18 to 75 in good health. The specimen was blood. The nucleotide sequence reads TGTGCCAGCAGCCGCGGACCTCTGGCTGAAAAACTGTTTTTT. Translated, it gives CASSRGPLAEKLFF. Reference TRBV28 and TRBJ1-4 proteins supply the regions before and after the CDR3; the full variable domain is: DVKVTQSSRYLVKRTGEKVFLECVQDMDHENMFWYRQDPGLGLRLIYFSYDVKMKEKGDIPEGYSVSREKKERFSLILESASTNQTSMYLCASSRGPLAEKLFFGSGTQLSVL.